This TCR beta chain was captured by sequencing in a study of PD-1 blockade in mismatch repair-deficient tumors. Mismatch repair deficiency was confirmed in all patients, by PCR or immunohistochemistry. Worth noting for this clone: The antigen remains unidentified.

Libraries were prepared by immunoSEQ multiplex PCR; TCRdb keeps only in-frame clonotypes and omits some of them. The table has some 97,000 clones, about 79% seen once; the top ten hold roughly 6.3%. Whole-study findings and limits: Tumor-resident clones, often undetectable pretreatment in blood, expanded then contracted after pembrolizumab.

The receptor's source is an adult with mismatch repair-deficient cancer. The sample was peripheral blood, taken less than 37 weeks after starting pembrolizumab.

The CDR3 spells CASSLAGELETQYF. In nucleotides, the CDR3 is TGTGCCAGCAGCTTAGCTGGGGAATTAGAGACCCAGTACTTC. The chain is built from TRBV13 and TRBJ2-5; unclear D gene. Germline V CDR1 and CDR2: PRHDT, FYEKMQ (reference sequence). V was pared by 1 base and J by 4 bases, with 10 bases between. The CDR3 totals 14 residues.